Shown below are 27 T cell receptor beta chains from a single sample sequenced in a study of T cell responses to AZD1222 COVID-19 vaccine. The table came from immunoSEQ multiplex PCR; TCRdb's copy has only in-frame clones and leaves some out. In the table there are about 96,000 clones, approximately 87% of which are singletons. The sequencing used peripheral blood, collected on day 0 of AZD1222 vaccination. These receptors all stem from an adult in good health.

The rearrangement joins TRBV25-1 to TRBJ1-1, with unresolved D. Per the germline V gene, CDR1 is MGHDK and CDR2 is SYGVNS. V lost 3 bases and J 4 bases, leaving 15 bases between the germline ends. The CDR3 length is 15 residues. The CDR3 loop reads CASSDYGYGITEAFF. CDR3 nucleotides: TGTGCCAGCAGTGATTACGGGTACGGGATCACTGAAGCTTTCTTT.

Written as DNA, the CDR3 is TGTGCCAGCAGTGAGGGGACTGCCAGGCAGCCCCAGCATTTT. Protein sequence: CASSEGTARQPQHF. The chain joins TRBV6-2 or TRBV6-3 to TRBJ1-5; weak D call: TRBD1 (5 bases). V dropped 5 bases and J dropped 7 bases, with 15 bases sitting between them. The CDR3 is made up of 14 amino acids. Germline V lookup: CDR1 MNHEY, CDR2 SVGEGT.

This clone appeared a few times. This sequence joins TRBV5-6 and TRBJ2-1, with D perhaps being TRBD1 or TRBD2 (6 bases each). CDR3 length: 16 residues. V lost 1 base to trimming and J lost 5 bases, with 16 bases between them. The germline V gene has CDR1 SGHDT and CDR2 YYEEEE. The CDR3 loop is CASSLLADRSNNEQFF. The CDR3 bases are TGTGCCAGCAGCTTGTTAGCGGACAGATCAAACAATGAGCAGTTCTTC.

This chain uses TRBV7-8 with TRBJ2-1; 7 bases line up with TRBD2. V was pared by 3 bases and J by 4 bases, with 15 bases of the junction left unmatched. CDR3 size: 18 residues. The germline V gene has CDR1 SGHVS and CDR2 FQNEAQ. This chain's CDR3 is CASSFGTTSRLIYNEQFF. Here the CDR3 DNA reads TGTGCCAGCAGCTTTGGGACTACTAGCCGCCTCATATACAATGAGCAGTTCTTC. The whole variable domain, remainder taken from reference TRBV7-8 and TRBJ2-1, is GAGVSQSPRYKVAKRGQDVALRCDPISGHVSLFWYQQALGQGPEFLTYFQNEAQLDKSGLPSDRFFAERPEGSVSTLKIQRTQQEDSAVYLCASSFGTTSRLIYNEQFFGPGTRLTVL.

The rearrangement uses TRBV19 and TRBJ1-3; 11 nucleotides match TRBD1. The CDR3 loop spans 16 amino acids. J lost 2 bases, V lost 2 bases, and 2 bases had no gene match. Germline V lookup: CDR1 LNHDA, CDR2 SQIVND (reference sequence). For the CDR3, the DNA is TGTGCCAGTAGTATACCGGGACAGGGGGCTGGAAACACCATATATTTT. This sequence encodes CASSIPGQGAGNTIYF.

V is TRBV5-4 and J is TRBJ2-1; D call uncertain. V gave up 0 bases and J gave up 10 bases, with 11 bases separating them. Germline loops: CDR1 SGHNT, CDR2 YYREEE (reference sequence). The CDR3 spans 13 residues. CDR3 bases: TGTGCCAGCAGCTTGGTGCTAGTTAGCGAGCAGTTCTTC. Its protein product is CASSLVLVSEQFF.

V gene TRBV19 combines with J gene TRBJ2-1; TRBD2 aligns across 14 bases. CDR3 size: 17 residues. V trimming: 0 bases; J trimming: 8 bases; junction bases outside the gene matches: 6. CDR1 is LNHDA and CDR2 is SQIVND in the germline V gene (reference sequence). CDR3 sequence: CASSIDSGLAGEDEQFF. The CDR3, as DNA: TGTGCCAGTAGTATAGACTCGGGACTAGCGGGAGAGGATGAGCAGTTCTTC.

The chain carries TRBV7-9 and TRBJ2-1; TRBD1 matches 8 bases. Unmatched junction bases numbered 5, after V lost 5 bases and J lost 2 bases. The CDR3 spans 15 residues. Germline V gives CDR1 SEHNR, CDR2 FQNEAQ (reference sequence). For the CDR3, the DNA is TGTGCCAGCAGCCCCCGGACAGGGACCTACAATGAGCAGTTCTTC. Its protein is CASSPRTGTYNEQFF.

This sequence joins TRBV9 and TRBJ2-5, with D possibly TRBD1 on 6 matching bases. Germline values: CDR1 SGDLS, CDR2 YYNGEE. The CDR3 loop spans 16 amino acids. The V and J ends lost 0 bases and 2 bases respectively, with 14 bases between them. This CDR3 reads CASSVGSTGRQETQYF. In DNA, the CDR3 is TGTGCCAGCAGCGTAGGTTCTACAGGGCGTCAAGAGACCCAGTACTTC.

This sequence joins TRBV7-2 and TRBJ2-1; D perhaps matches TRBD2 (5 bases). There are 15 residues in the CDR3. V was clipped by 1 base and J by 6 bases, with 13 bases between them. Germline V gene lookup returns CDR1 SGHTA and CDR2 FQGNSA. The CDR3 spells CASSLGTLSFNEQFF. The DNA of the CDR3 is TGTGCCAGCAGCTTAGGGACTCTGAGCTTCAATGAGCAGTTCTTC.

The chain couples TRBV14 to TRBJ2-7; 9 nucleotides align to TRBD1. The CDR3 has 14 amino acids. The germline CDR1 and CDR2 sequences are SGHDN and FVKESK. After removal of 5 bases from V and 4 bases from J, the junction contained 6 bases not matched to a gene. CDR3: CASSARGQGYEQYF. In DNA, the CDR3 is TGTGCCAGCAGCGCAAGGGGACAGGGATACGAGCAGTACTTC.

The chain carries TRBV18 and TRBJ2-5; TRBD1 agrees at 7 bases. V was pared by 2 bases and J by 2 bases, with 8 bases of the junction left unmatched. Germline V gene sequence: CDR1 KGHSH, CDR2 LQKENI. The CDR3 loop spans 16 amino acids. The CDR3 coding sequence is TGTGCCAGCTCACCAACAGGGACAGCAACTCAAGAGACCCAGTACTTC. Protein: CASSPTGTATQETQYF.

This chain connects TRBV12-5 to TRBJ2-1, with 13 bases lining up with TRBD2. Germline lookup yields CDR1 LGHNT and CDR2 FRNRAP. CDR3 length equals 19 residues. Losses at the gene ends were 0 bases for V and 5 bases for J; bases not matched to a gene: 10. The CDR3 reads CASGLVLAGGPARDNEQFF. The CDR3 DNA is TGTGCTAGTGGTTTGGTACTAGCGGGAGGGCCGGCCAGAGACAATGAGCAGTTCTTC.

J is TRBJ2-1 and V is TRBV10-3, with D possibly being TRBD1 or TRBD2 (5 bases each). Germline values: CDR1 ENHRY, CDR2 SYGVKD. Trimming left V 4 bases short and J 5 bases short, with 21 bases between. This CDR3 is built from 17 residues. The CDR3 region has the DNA TGTGCCATCAGTGGCTCTAGGGGTAGCGTCGGGCACAATGAGCAGTTCTTC. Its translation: CAISGSRGSVGHNEQFF.

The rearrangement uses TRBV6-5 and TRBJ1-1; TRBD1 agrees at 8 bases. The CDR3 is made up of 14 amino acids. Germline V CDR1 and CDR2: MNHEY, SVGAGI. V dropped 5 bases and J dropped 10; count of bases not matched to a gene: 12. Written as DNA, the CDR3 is TGTGCCAGCAGTCCACCAGGGGGCGCGTTGGGAGCTTTCTTT. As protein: CASSPPGGALGAFF.

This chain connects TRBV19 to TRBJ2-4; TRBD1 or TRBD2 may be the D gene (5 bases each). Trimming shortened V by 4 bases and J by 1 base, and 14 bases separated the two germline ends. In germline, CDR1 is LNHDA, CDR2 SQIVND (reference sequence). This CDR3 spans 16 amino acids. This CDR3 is CASSTGPWGAKNIQYF. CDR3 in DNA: TGTGCCAGTAGTACGGGTCCTTGGGGGGCCAAAAACATTCAGTACTTC.

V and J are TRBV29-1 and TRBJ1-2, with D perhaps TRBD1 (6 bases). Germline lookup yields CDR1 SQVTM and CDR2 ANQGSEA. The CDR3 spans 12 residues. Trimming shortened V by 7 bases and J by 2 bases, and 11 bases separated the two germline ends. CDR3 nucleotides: TGCAGCGCGTCAGGGGAAAACTATGGCTACACCTTC. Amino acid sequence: CSASGENYGYTF.

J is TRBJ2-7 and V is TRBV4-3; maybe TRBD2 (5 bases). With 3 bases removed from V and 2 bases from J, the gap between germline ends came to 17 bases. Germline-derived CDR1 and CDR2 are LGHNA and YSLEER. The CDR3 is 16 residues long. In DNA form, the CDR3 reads TGCGCCAGCAGCCAGGGTTTGGACTCATTTGCCTACGAGCAGTACTTC. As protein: CASSQGLDSFAYEQYF.

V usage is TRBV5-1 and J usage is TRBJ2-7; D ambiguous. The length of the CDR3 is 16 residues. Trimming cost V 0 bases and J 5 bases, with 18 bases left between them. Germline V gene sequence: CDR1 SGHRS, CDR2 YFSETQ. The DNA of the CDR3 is TGCGCCAGCAGCTTGGGCTCCTTTGGTTTGGAGCACGAGCAGTACTTC. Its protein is CASSLGSFGLEHEQYF.

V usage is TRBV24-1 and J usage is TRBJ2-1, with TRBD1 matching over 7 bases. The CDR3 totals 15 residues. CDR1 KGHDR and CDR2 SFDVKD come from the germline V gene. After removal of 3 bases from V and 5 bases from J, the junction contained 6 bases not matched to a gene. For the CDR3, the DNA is TGTGCCACCAGTGATCGGTCAGGGGGAAACAATGAGCAGTTCTTC. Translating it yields CATSDRSGGNNEQFF.

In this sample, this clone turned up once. In DNA form, the CDR3 reads TGTGCCAGCAGCTTCGGAGATACGCAGTATTTT. This gives the protein CASSFGDTQYF. This chain joins TRBV7-3 and TRBJ2-3; no firm D call. Germline CDR1 and CDR2: SGHTA and FQGTGA. The CDR3 is made up of 11 amino acids. V lost 3 bases to trimming and J lost 5 bases, with 3 bases between them.

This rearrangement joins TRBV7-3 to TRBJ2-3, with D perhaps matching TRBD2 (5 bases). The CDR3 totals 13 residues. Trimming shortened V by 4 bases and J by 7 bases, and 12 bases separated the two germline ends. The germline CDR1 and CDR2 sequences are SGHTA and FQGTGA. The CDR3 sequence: CASSSIDGNTQYF. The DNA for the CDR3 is TGTGCCAGCAGCTCAATAGACGGGAATACGCAGTATTTT.

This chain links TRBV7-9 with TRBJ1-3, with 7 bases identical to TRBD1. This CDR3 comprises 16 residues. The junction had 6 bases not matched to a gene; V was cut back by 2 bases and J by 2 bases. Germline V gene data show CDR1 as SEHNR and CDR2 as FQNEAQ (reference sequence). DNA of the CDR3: TGTGCCAGCAGCTTAATTGACAGGGTCACTGGAAACACCATATATTTT. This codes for CASSLIDRVTGNTIYF.

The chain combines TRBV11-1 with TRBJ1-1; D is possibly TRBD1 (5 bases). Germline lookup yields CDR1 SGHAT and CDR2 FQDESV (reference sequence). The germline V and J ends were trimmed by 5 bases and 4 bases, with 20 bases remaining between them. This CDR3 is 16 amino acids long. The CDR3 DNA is TGTGCCAGCAGCCCCACAAAACAGTATAGGGGCACTGAAGCTTTCTTT. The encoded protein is CASSPTKQYRGTEAFF.

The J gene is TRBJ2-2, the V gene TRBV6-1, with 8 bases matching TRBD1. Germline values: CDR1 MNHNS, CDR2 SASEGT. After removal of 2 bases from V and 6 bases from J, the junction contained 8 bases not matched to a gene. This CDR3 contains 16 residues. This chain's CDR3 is CASSETRGQYPGELFF. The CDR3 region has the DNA TGTGCCAGCAGTGAAACCAGGGGGCAATATCCCGGGGAGCTGTTTTTT.

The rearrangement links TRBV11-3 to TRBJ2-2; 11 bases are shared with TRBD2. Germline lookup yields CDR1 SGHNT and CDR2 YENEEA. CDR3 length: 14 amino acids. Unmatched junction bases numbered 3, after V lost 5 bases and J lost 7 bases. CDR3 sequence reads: CASSPTSGGGELFF. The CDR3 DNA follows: TGTGCCAGCAGCCCAACTAGCGGGGGCGGGGAGCTGTTTTTT.

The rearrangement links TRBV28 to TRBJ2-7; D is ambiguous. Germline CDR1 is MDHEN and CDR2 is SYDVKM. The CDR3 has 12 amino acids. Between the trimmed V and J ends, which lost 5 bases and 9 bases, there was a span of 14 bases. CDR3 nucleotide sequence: TGTGCCAGCAGTCCCACTCTGGGTCGGCAGTACTTC. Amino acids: CASSPTLGRQYF.